These T cell receptor beta chains were read from a single sample in a study of blood T cells in healthy people across ages. TCRdb itself ran the 5' RACE reads through MiXCR, one entry per CDR3 protein. This table holds fewer than 2,000,000 distinct CDR3 sequences, around 40% found once. Sequencing was done on a sample of blood. Receptors were obtained from a human donor in good health. CDR3s include the opening cysteine and the closing phenylalanine or tryptophan. The D gene is left open where the match is weak. Part of the rows lack a size; the others show once, few, many or a class for expanded clones.

J gene: TRBJ2-3; D gene: TRBD2; clone size: NA; V gene: TRBV7-2; CDR3 DNA: TGTGCCAGCAGCTTACCTAGCGGGGGTGTCGCAGATACGCAGTATTTT; CDR3 protein: CASSLPSGGVADTQYF
J gene: TRBJ1-1; D gene: TRBD1; clone size: few; V gene: TRBV12-3/TRBV12-4; CDR3 DNA: TGTGCCAGCAGCCGGGACAGGGGTGAAGCTTTCTTT; CDR3 protein: CASSRDRGEAFF
J gene: TRBJ2-3; D gene: NA; clone size: NA; V gene: TRBV7-9; CDR3 DNA: TGTGCCAGCCGTGTAGCGGTAGACGATTCGCAGTATTTT; CDR3 protein: CASRVAVDDSQYF
J gene: TRBJ2-5; D gene: NA; clone size: NA; V gene: TRBV20-1; CDR3 DNA: TGCAGTGCTGCGGGGGCGTCAAGGGAGACCCAGTACTTC; CDR3 protein: CSAAGASRETQYF
J gene: TRBJ2-3; D gene: NA; clone size: NA; V gene: TRBV30; CDR3 DNA: TGTGCCTGGAGTGGTTTTACGGGTACGCAGTATTTT; CDR3 protein: CAWSGFTGTQYF
J gene: TRBJ1-1; D gene: TRBD1; clone size: once; V gene: TRBV29-1; CDR3 DNA: TGCAGCGCGTGGACAGGAGGGTGGACTGAAGCTTTCTTT; CDR3 protein: CSAWTGGWTEAFF
J gene: TRBJ2-3; D gene: NA; clone size: few; V gene: TRBV7-2; CDR3 DNA: TGTGCCAGCAGCTTAGAGTCGAGGGGGGGGGGCTCAGATACGCAGTATTTT; CDR3 protein: CASSLESRGGGSDTQYF
J gene: TRBJ2-7; D gene: TRBD2; clone size: NA; V gene: TRBV5-1; CDR3 DNA: TGCGCCAGCAGCGGGACTAGTTTTTCCTACAATGAGCAGTACTTC; CDR3 protein: CASSGTSFSYNEQYF
J gene: TRBJ2-1; D gene: NA; clone size: many; V gene: TRBV29-1; CDR3 DNA: TGCAGCGGGGCGCTTAGTGAGCAGTTCTTC; CDR3 protein: CSGALSEQFF
J gene: TRBJ2-3; D gene: NA; clone size: many; V gene: TRBV28; CDR3 DNA: TGTGCCACCGTATCCGGGACAGGGACTAGAGATACGCAGTATTTT; CDR3 protein: CATVSGTGTRDTQYF
J gene: TRBJ2-5; D gene: NA; clone size: few; V gene: TRBV27; CDR3 DNA: TGTGCCAGCAGTCCCTCGACAGTAGAGACCCAGTACTTC; CDR3 protein: CASSPSTVETQYF
J gene: TRBJ2-6; D gene: NA; clone size: once; V gene: TRBV15; CDR3 DNA: TGCACCACCAGCAGAGGGGGGGCTGGGGCCAACGTCCTGACTTTC; CDR3 protein: CTTSRGGAGANVLTF
J gene: TRBJ2-1; D gene: TRBD1; clone size: NA; V gene: TRBV27; CDR3 DNA: TGTGCCAGCAGTTTCAGGGGGACCCTCTACAATGAGCAGTTCTTC; CDR3 protein: CASSFRGTLYNEQFF
J gene: TRBJ2-5; D gene: TRBD2; clone size: few; V gene: TRBV7-2; CDR3 DNA: TGTGCCAGCAGCCCCGCCGGGGGGGGGAGTGAGACCCAGTACTTC; CDR3 protein: CASSPAGGGSETQYF
J gene: TRBJ2-1; D gene: NA; clone size: few; V gene: TRBV12-3/TRBV12-4; CDR3 DNA: TGTGCCAGCGATGGGGGGAATGAGCAGTTCTTC; CDR3 protein: CASDGGNEQFF
J gene: TRBJ2-1; D gene: TRBD2; clone size: NA; V gene: TRBV2; CDR3 DNA: TGTGCCAGCAGTGATGGGACGGGGACTAGCGGCTACAATGAGCAGTTCTTC; CDR3 protein: CASSDGTGTSGYNEQFF